A selection of T cell receptor beta chains follows, all from one sample in a study of blood T cell repertoires in COVID-19. Profiled with immunoSEQ multiplex PCR; TCRdb holds only in-frame clones, not every one. The sample holds 470,000 or so clones, over 75% seen once. The sequenced sample consisted of peripheral blood. Receptors were obtained from a human donor in a cohort sampled during active COVID-19. Each CDR3 is given with its conserved first and last residue. The D gene is left open where the match is weak. Size is omitted from some rows. Given values are once, few, many or a class for expanded clones.

CDR3nt	CDR3aa	v_gene	d_gene	abundance	j_gene
TGTGCCAGCAGCTTAGGCGCCCGTAGTAGAGGAGATACGCAGTATTTT	CASSLGARSRGDTQYF	TRBV7-2	NA	NA	TRBJ2-3
TGTGCCAGCAGCCGCGCCGGGGGGCCCCAGCATTTT	CASSRAGGPQHF	TRBV7-9	NA	once	TRBJ1-5
TGTGCCAGCAGTTCCGGGGGGCTCAGGGTCCACGAGCAGTACTTC	CASSSGGLRVHEQYF	TRBV6-5	NA	NA	TRBJ2-7
TGTGCCAGCAGCTACGGGACAGGGCCCTACGAGCAGTACTTC	CASSYGTGPYEQYF	TRBV3-1/TRBV3-2	TRBD1	NA	TRBJ2-7
TGTGCCAGTAGCCCTGCCGGGACAGTCGGAAACACCATATATTTT	CASSPAGTVGNTIYF	TRBV19	TRBD1	NA	TRBJ1-3
TGTGCCAGCAGCTTGGCGGGACTACCTCAAATCGGTCCTTCCAATGAGCAGTTCTTC	CASSLAGLPQIGPSNEQFF	TRBV5-6	TRBD2	once	TRBJ2-1
TGTGCCAGCAGTTTATGGACAAAAGAGTCACCCCTCCACTTT	CASSLWTKESPLHF	TRBV27	NA	NA	TRBJ1-6
TGTGCCAGCATTCTCGGGAGGGCAGCCAGTTCGTTTTTT	CASILGRAASSFF	TRBV21-1	NA	NA	TRBJ2-2
TGTGCCAGTAGTCGGACAGGGTCGTATGAAAAACTGTTTTTT	CASSRTGSYEKLFF	TRBV19	TRBD1	NA	TRBJ1-4
TGTGCCAGCAACCAGCCACTAAGCTCCTATAATTCACCCCTCCACTTT	CASNQPLSSYNSPLHF	TRBV28	NA	NA	TRBJ1-6
TGTGCCAGCATGAAACCGACAGGTTCTAGCACAGATACGCAGTATTTT	CASMKPTGSSTDTQYF	TRBV28	NA	NA	TRBJ2-3
TGTGCCAGCAGCGTAGTGGCTAGCGGGGGGATAGCAGATACGCAGTATTTT	CASSVVASGGIADTQYF	TRBV9	TRBD2	NA	TRBJ2-3
TGTGCCAGCCTCAGTTTGGGCGAACTAGCGGGAGTAGGGGCCTACGAGCAGTACTTC	CASLSLGELAGVGAYEQYF	TRBV28	TRBD2	NA	TRBJ2-7
TGTGCCACCAGTGACCACGACAGTGGCCCGCGAAACTATGGCTACACCTTC	CATSDHDSGPRNYGYTF	TRBV24-1	NA	NA	TRBJ1-2
TGTGCCAGCAGCAAAACTAGCGGGGGTGAGGATGAGCAGTTCTTC	CASSKTSGGEDEQFF	TRBV21-1	NA	NA	TRBJ2-1
TGTGCCAGCACTGGGGTTTTGGGGGGCACTGAAGCTTTCTTT	CASTGVLGGTEAFF	TRBV5-8	NA	NA	TRBJ1-1
TGTGCCAGCAGCCTAAACAGGGCTCGCACTGAAGCTTTCTTT	CASSLNRARTEAFF	TRBV27	NA	NA	TRBJ1-1
TGTGCCAGCAGCTTAGCCGGGCACCGGGGACAGTTCTTC	CASSLAGHRGQFF	TRBV7-9	NA	NA	TRBJ2-1
TGTGCCAGCCGACCGGGACACAGGAACACTGAAGCTTTCTTT	CASRPGHRNTEAFF	TRBV6-5	NA	NA	TRBJ1-1
TGTGCCAGCAGCCCAGGGACTAGCATATCCGGGGAGCTGTTTTTT	CASSPGTSISGELFF	TRBV3-1/TRBV3-2	TRBD2	NA	TRBJ2-2
TGTGCCAGCACCGGAGGAGATACGCAGTATTTT	CASTGGDTQYF	TRBV6-5	NA	once	TRBJ2-3
TGCAGCGTTGAAGGAGGAGGGCCAGATACGCAGTATTTT	CSVEGGGPDTQYF	TRBV29-1	NA	NA	TRBJ2-3
TGTGCCTCCCGGCAGGGGGAGACCCAGTACTTC	CASRQGETQYF	TRBV12-3/TRBV12-4	NA	NA	TRBJ2-5
TGCGCCAGCAGCTTGTCGGGGACAGTAGGTCGTACTGAAGCTTTCTTT	CASSLSGTVGRTEAFF	TRBV5-1	TRBD1	NA	TRBJ1-1
TGTGCCAGCAGTTCGGGATCCCCGAGTGAGCAGTTCTTC	CASSSGSPSEQFF	TRBV28	NA	NA	TRBJ2-1
TGTGCCACCAGTGATCTCTACGCGGGGCGGGACATTCAGTACTTC	CATSDLYAGRDIQYF	TRBV24-1	NA	NA	TRBJ2-4
TGTGCCAGCAGCGAAACTAACGGCGGCGCCCTCCACTTT	CASSETNGGALHF	TRBV9	NA	NA	TRBJ1-6
TGCGCCAGCAGCTTGGGTTTAGTCCTTCTCCACGAGCAGTACTTC	CASSLGLVLLHEQYF	TRBV5-1	NA	NA	TRBJ2-7
TGTGCCAGCAGCCGACTTAGTACCGGGACAGCCGAAGGATCCCTCCACTTT	CASSRLSTGTAEGSLHF	TRBV5-5	TRBD1	NA	TRBJ1-6
TGTGCCAGCAGTCCCACGACTGGGGGACTATACAATGAGCAGTTCTTC	CASSPTTGGLYNEQFF	TRBV28	TRBD2	NA	TRBJ2-1
TGTGCCAGCAGGTCTCAGGGGGCCGGTAGCGACAATGAGCAGTTCTTC	CASRSQGAGSDNEQFF	TRBV28	TRBD1	NA	TRBJ2-1
TGTGCCAGCAGCTACAGGGACGGGAACACTGAAGCTTTCTTT	CASSYRDGNTEAFF	TRBV7-2	NA	NA	TRBJ1-1
TGTGCCAGCAGCGTAGGGGCGGGAGGGCCCCCATCCTACGAGCAGTACTTC	CASSVGAGGPPSYEQYF	TRBV9	TRBD2	NA	TRBJ2-7
TGTGCCAGCAGCCCAGGGGTGAACTATGGCTACACCTTC	CASSPGVNYGYTF	TRBV3-1/TRBV3-2	NA	NA	TRBJ1-2
TGTGCCAGCAGGGTAACAGGGCAAGAGACCCAGTACTTC	CASRVTGQETQYF	TRBV7-2	NA	NA	TRBJ2-5
TGTGCCAGCAGTTCAAGATTAGCGGGGTTCACCGGGGAGCTGTTTTTT	CASSSRLAGFTGELFF	TRBV6-2/TRBV6-3	TRBD2	NA	TRBJ2-2
TGTGCCAGCAGCCTACAGGGGGCACGAACTGAAGCTTTCTTT	CASSLQGARTEAFF	TRBV5-4	TRBD1	NA	TRBJ1-1
TGTGCCAGCAGTCAGGACAGGGTCGAGCAGTACTTC	CASSQDRVEQYF	TRBV27	TRBD1	once	TRBJ2-7
TGTGCCAGCAGCTTAGGCGGGGCCGTTTACAATGAGCAGTTCTTC	CASSLGGAVYNEQFF	TRBV7-2	NA	few	TRBJ2-1
TGTGCCAGCAGCAGACCGGGACAGGGGGCGACTAATGAAAAACTGTTTTTT	CASSRPGQGATNEKLFF	TRBV9	TRBD1	NA	TRBJ1-4
TGTGCCAGCAGTGAACCCGGGACAGCGCCTTTTAGCTACACCTTC	CASSEPGTAPFSYTF	TRBV6-1	TRBD1	NA	TRBJ1-2
TGTGCCAGCAGTTTGGGACAGACTTATGGCTACACCTTC	CASSLGQTYGYTF	TRBV28	TRBD1	NA	TRBJ1-2